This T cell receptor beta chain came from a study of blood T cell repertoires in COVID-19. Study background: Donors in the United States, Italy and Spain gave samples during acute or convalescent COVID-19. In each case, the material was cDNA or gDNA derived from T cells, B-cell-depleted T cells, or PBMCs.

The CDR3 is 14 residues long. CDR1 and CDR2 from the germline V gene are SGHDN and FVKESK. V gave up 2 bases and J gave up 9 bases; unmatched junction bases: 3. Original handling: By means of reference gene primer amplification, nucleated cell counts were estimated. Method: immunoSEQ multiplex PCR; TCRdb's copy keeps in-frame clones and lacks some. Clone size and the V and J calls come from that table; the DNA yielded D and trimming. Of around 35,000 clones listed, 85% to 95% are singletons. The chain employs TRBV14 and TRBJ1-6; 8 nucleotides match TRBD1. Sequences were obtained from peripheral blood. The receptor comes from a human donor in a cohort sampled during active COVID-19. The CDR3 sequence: CASSQRTGSSPLHF. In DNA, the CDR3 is TGTGCCAGCAGCCAAAGGACAGGGTCTTCACCCCTCCACTTT.